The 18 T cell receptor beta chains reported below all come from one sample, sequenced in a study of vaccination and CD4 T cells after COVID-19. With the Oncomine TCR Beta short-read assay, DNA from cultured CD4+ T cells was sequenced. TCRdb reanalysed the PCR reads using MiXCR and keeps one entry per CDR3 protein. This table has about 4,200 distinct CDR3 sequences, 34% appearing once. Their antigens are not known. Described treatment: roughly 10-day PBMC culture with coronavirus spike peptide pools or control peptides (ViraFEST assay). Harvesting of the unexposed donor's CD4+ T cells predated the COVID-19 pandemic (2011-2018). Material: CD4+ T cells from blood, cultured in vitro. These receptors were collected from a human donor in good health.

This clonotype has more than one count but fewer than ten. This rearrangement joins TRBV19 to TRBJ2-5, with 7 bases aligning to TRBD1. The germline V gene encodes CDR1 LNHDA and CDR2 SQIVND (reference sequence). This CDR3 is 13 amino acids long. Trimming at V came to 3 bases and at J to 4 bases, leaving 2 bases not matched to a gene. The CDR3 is CASSMGQLETQYF. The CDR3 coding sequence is TGTGCCAGTAGTATGGGACAGTTAGAGACCCAGTACTTC.

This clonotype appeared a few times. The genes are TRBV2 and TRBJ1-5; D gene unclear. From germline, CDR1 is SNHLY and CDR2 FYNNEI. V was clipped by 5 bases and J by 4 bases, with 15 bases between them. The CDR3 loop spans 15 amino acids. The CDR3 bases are TGTGCCAGCAGTCATAGGACGGGATCTAATCAGCCCCAGCATTTT. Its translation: CASSHRTGSNQPQHF.

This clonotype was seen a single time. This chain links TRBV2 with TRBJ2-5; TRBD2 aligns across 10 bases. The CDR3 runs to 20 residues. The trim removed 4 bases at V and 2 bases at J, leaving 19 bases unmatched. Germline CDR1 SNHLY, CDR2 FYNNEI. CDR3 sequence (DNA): TGTGCCAGCAGTGGAGCGCCCCCTCGTCGAGCGGGGGGGCCACAAGAGACCCAGTACTTC. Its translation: CASSGAPPRRAGGPQETQYF.

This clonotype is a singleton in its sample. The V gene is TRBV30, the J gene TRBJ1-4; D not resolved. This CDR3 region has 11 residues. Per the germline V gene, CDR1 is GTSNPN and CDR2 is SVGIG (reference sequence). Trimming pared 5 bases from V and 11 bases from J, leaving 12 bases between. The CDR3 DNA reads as TGTGCCTGGGACGTGGTGGGGAAACTGTTTTTT. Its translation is CAWDVVGKLFF.

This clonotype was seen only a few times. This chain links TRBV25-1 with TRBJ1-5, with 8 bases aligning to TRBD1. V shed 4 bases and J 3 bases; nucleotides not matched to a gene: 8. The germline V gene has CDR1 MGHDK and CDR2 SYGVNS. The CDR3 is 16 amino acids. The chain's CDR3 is CASSGGQGRLNQPQHF. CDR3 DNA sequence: TGTGCCAGCAGTGGAGGACAGGGAAGGCTCAATCAGCCCCAGCATTTT. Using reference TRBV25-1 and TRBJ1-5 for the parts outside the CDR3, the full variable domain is EADIYQTPRYLVIGTGKKITLECSQTMGHDKMYWYQQDPGMELHLIHYSYGVNSTEKGDLSSESTVSRIRTEHFPLTLESARPSHTSQYLCASSGGQGRLNQPQHFGDGTRLSIL.

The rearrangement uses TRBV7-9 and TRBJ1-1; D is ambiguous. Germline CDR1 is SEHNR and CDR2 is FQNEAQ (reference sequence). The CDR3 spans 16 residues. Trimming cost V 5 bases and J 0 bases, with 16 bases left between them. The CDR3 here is CASSQGRLLMNTEAFF. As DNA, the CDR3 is TGTGCCAGCAGCCAAGGACGCCTCTTGATGAACACTGAAGCTTTCTTT.

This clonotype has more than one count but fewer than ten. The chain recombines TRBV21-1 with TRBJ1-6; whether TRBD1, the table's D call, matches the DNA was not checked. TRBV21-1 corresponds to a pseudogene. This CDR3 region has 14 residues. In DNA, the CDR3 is TGTGCCAGCAGTTCCCCCGACGTCAATTCACCCCTCCACTTT. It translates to CASSSPDVNSPLHF.

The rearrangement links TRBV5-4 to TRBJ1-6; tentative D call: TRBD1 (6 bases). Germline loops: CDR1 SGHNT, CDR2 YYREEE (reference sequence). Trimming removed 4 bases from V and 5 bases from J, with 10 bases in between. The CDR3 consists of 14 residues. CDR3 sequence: CASSLDRNNSPLHF. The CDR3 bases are TGTGCCAGCAGCCTGGACAGAAATAATTCACCCCTCCACTTT.

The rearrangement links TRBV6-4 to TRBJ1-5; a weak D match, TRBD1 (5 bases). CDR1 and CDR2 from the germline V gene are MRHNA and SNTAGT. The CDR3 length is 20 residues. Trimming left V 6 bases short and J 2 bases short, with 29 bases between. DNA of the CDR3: TGTGCCAGCAGCGCGAGAGGGCGGGGGTTGGTGGGAATGGGCAATCAGCCCCAGCATTTT. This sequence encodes CASSARGRGLVGMGNQPQHF.

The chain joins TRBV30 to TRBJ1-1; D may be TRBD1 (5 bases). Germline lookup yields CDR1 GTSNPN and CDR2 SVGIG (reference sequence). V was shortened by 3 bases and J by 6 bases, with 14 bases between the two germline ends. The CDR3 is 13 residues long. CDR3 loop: CAWSPGPLAEAFF. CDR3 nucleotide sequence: TGTGCCTGGAGCCCAGGGCCCCTAGCTGAAGCTTTCTTT.

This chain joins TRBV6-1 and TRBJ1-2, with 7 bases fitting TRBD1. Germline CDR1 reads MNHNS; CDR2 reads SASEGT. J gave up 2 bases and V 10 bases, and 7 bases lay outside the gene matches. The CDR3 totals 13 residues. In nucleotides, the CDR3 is TGTGCCACCGCAGTGACAGGGAACTATGGCTACACCTTC. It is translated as CATAVTGNYGYTF.

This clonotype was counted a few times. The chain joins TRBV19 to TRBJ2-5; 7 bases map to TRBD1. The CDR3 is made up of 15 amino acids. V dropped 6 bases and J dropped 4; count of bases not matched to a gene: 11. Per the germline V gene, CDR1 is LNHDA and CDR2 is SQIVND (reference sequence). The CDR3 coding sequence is TGTGCCAGTAGGGCTTCACAGGGGATCGGAGAGACCCAGTACTTC. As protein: CASRASQGIGETQYF.

CDR3 sequence: CASSFSDRDGYTF. The CDR3 coding sequence is TGTGCCAGCAGTTTTTCGGACAGGGATGGCTACACCTTC. This chain links TRBV27 with TRBJ1-2, with 8 bases aligning to TRBD1. The CDR3 is 13 amino acids. Germline V gene lookup returns CDR1 MNHEY and CDR2 SMNVEV (reference sequence). Trimming cost V 3 bases and J 6 bases; bases outside gene matches: 3.

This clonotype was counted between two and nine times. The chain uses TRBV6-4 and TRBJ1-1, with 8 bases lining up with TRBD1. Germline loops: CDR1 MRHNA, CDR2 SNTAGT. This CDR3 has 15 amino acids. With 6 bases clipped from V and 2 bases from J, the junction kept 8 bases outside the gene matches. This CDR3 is CASRDVGTGNTEAFF. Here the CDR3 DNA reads TGTGCCAGCAGGGACGTAGGGACAGGCAACACTGAAGCTTTCTTT.

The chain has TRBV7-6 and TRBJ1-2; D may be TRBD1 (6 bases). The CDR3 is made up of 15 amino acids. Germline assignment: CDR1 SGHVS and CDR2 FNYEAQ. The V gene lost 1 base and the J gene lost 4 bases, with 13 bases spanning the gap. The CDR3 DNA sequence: TGTGCCAGCAGCTTAGGGCAGGGGAGTACCTATGGCTACACCTTC. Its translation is CASSLGQGSTYGYTF.

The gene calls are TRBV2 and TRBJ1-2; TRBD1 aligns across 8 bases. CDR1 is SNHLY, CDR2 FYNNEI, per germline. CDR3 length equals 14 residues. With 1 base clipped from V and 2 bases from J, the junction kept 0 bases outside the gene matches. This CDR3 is CASSEGTGNYGYTF. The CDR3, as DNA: TGTGCCAGCAGTGAAGGGACAGGGAACTATGGCTACACCTTC.

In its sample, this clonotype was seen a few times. CDR3 DNA sequence: TGTGCCAGCAGCAGCACCGGACAGCGCATCCAAGAGACCCAGTACTTC. Translation: CASSSTGQRIQETQYF. This rearrangement joins TRBV11-2 to TRBJ2-5; TRBD1 might be the D (6 bases). The CDR3 runs 16 residues. CDR1 SGHAT and CDR2 FQNNGV come from the germline V gene. Trimming stripped 5 bases from V and 1 base from J, with 17 bases between.

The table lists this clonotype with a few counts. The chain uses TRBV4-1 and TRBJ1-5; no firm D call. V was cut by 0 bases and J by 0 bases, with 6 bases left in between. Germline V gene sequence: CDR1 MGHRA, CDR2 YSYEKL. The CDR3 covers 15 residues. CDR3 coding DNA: TGCGCCAGCAGCCAAGAGGCTAATAGCAATCAGCCCCAGCATTTT. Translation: CASSQEANSNQPQHF.